The 22 T cell receptor beta chains below all came from one sample that was sequenced in a study of neoadjuvant anti-PD-1 for oral cavity cancer. Time point defined: after neoadjuvant nivolumab, at surgical resection. This table comes from immunoSEQ multiplex PCR, and its TCRdb copy is limited to in-frame clones, with some not included. Seen here are fewer than 8,000 clones, 62% observed once, and the top ten hold roughly 3.2%. This specimen consisted of PBMCs, obtained after nivolumab (anti-PD-1) treatment. The receptors come from a person aged 35-79 years with oral cavity squamous cell carcinoma.

The chain couples TRBV7-9 to TRBJ2-5; 7 bases match TRBD1. CDR1 is SEHNR, CDR2 FQNEAQ, per germline (reference sequence). V shed 4 bases, J shed 1 base, and the junction held 6 bases outside the gene matches. There are 15 residues in the CDR3. The DNA of the CDR3 is TGTGCCAGCAGCTATAGACAGGGCCGCCAAGAGACCCAGTACTTC. Protein product: CASSYRQGRQETQYF. The entire variable domain, with the rest obtained from reference TRBV7-9 and TRBJ2-5, is as follows: DTGVSQNPRHKITKRGQNVTFRCDPISEHNRLYWYRQTLGQGPEFLTYFQNEAQLEKSRLLSDRFSAERPKGSFSTLEIQRTEQGDSAMYLCASSYRQGRQETQYFGPGTRLLVL.

This clone has more than one count but fewer than ten. V and J are TRBV19 and TRBJ1-5; TRBD1 agrees at 9 bases. CDR1 and CDR2 from the germline V gene are LNHDA and SQIVND (reference sequence). V was pared by 4 bases and J by 9 bases, with 10 bases of the junction left unmatched. The length of the CDR3 is 15 residues. Here the CDR3 reads CASSRSGTGQVPQHF. The CDR3 region has the DNA TGTGCCAGTAGTAGGTCGGGGACAGGGCAAGTGCCCCAGCATTTT.

This clone was seen only once. The chain links TRBV6-5 to TRBJ1-6; perhaps TRBD1 as D (5 bases). The CDR3 totals 15 residues. Trimming left V 6 bases short and J 3 bases short, with 12 bases between. Germline loops: CDR1 MNHEY, CDR2 SVGAGI. The DNA for the CDR3 is TGTGCCAGCAGAAAAACGGGGGTCTATAATTCACCCCTCCACTTT. This translates into CASRKTGVYNSPLHF.

The chain carries TRBV6-4 and TRBJ2-1, with TRBD1 identical over 7 bases. Germline assignment: CDR1 MRHNA and CDR2 SNTAGT. This CDR3 has 17 residues. After removal of 4 bases from V and 9 bases from J, the junction contained 18 bases not matched to a gene. The CDR3 spells CASSVYFTGQTSGEQFF. DNA for the CDR3: TGTGCCAGCAGTGTATACTTTACGGGACAGACCAGTGGTGAGCAGTTCTTC.

This clone was counted between two and nine times. The chain has TRBV19 and TRBJ1-4, with no clear D. CDR1 and CDR2 from the germline V gene are LNHDA and SQIVND (reference sequence). There are 14 residues in the CDR3. The V end was cut by 3 bases, the J end by 7 bases, with 12 bases between. CDR3 coding DNA: TGTGCCAGTAGTATGAATGGGGTCGGTGAAAAACTGTTTTTT. Translating gives CASSMNGVGEKLFF.

The genes are TRBV30 and TRBJ2-5; D unclear. This CDR3 contains 13 residues. Trimming removed 5 bases at V and 2 bases at J, with 12 bases between. Germline-derived CDR1 and CDR2 are GTSNPN and SVGIG (reference sequence). The chain's CDR3 is CAWVTEEQETQYF. Written as DNA, the CDR3 is TGTGCCTGGGTGACGGAAGAACAAGAGACCCAGTACTTC.

The chain couples TRBV4-3 to TRBJ1-1; unclear D gene. This CDR3 has 13 amino acids. Trimming removed 4 bases at V and 0 bases at J, with 6 bases between. Germline V gives CDR1 LGHNA, CDR2 YSLEER. This CDR3 reads CASSLALNTEAFF. The DNA for the CDR3 is TGCGCCAGCAGCCTCGCATTGAACACTGAAGCTTTCTTT.

This clone has just one count. The rearrangement links TRBV29-1 to TRBJ2-7, with D possibly TRBD2 on 5 matching bases. V lost 6 bases and J lost 4, with 19 bases in between. The CDR3 is made up of 14 amino acids. In germline, CDR1 is SQVTM, CDR2 ANQGSEA. The CDR3 here is CSVRDGLSGYEQYF. CDR3 nucleotide sequence: TGCAGCGTCCGGGATGGTCTTAGTGGTTACGAGCAGTACTTC.

This chain connects TRBV5-4 to TRBJ2-6; 8 bases map to TRBD1. The CDR3 runs 17 residues. CDR1 is SGHNT and CDR2 is YYREEE in the germline V gene (reference sequence). In DNA form, the CDR3 reads TGTGCAGCGACCCGGGCAGGGGGCGCCTTTAGGGCCAACGTCCTGACTTTC. Its translation is CAATRAGGAFRANVLTF.

This clone was seen once. The V gene is TRBV10-3, the J gene TRBJ2-3; 15 bases line up with TRBD2. Trimming removed 4 bases from V and 3 bases from J; junction bases left unmatched: 5. CDR1 ENHRY and CDR2 SYGVKD come from the germline V gene. The CDR3 length is 17 residues. In DNA, the CDR3 is TGTGCCATCAGTGCCGGACTAGCGGGGGGGCAGACAGATACGCAGTATTTT. Residues: CAISAGLAGGQTDTQYF.

The chain couples TRBV5-1 to TRBJ1-3; TRBD1 is a possible D gene (6 bases). The CDR3 spans 14 residues. Trimming removed 0 bases from V and 2 bases from J, with 6 bases in between. Germline V CDR1 and CDR2: SGHRS, YFSETQ. The CDR3 protein is CASSLGTAGNTIYF. CDR3 in DNA: TGCGCCAGCAGCTTGGGGACAGCTGGAAACACCATATATTTT.

The chain uses TRBV5-4 and TRBJ1-2, with D maybe TRBD1 (5 bases). V was pared by 4 bases and J by 4 bases, with 14 bases between. The V gene's germline CDR1 is SGHNT and CDR2 YYREEE (reference sequence). This CDR3 spans 14 amino acids. The CDR3 region is CASSGQGRRYGYTF. CDR3 nucleotides: TGTGCCAGCAGCGGGCAGGGACGCCGCTATGGCTACACCTTC.

V is TRBV7-8 and J is TRBJ2-7; the match to TRBD1 covers 9 bases. Trimming cost V 1 base and J 4 bases; bases outside gene matches: 11. Germline CDR1 and CDR2: SGHVS and FQNEAQ. The CDR3 covers 17 residues. CDR3: CASSLEYWDRANYEQYF. The CDR3 DNA is TGTGCCAGCAGCTTAGAGTATTGGGACAGGGCCAATTACGAGCAGTACTTC.

This CDR3 is CASSSRVGTDETEAFF. The CDR3 coding sequence is TGTGCCAGCAGCTCAAGGGTGGGGACAGATGAAACTGAAGCTTTCTTT. The chain recombines TRBV7-9 with TRBJ1-1, with 7 positions matching TRBD1. The germline V gene has CDR1 SEHNR and CDR2 FQNEAQ (reference sequence). The J segment lost 5 bases and the V segment lost 4 bases, leaving 13 bases of the junction unmatched. The CDR3 runs 16 residues.

This clone appeared a few times. This chain uses TRBV6-5 with TRBJ1-5, with 10 bases matching TRBD1. CDR1 and CDR2 (germline): MNHEY, SVGAGI. After removal of 0 bases from V and 4 bases from J, the junction contained 0 bases not matched to a gene. The CDR3 sequence is 15 residues long. The CDR3 reads CASSYSDRGNQPQHF. The CDR3 DNA reads as TGTGCCAGCAGTTACTCGGACAGGGGGAATCAGCCCCAGCATTTT.

V gene TRBV10-1 combines with J gene TRBJ2-3; 8 nucleotides agree with TRBD2. Trimming took 2 bases from V and 2 from J; bases not matched to a gene: 3. The CDR3 runs to 15 residues. CDR1 WNHNN and CDR2 SYGVQD come from the germline V gene (reference sequence). CDR3 nucleotide sequence: TGCGCCAGCAGTGAGGGTAGCGGGGACACAGATACGCAGTATTTT. Translating gives CASSEGSGDTDTQYF.

This clone came up a few times. The rearrangement uses TRBV27 and TRBJ1-2; maybe TRBD1 (5 bases). The CDR3 runs to 13 residues. V lost 8 bases to trimming and J lost 8 bases, with 18 bases between them. CDR1 is MNHEY and CDR2 is SMNVEV in the germline V gene (reference sequence). CDR3 amino acids: CASSGPTTGGYTF. CDR3 nucleotide sequence: TGTGCCAGCTCGGGACCGACGACGGGCGGCTACACCTTC.

The chain has TRBV27 and TRBJ1-2; TRBD1 matches 9 bases. Trimming removed 6 bases from V and 6 bases from J; junction bases left unmatched: 5. The V gene's germline CDR1 is MNHEY and CDR2 SMNVEV (reference sequence). CDR3 length equals 13 residues. The CDR3 here is CASSSGQGDGYTF. DNA for the CDR3: TGTGCCAGCAGCTCGGGACAGGGTGATGGCTACACCTTC.

This chain uses TRBV7-9 with TRBJ1-6; D is perhaps TRBD1 (6 bases). Looked up from germline, CDR1 is SEHNR and CDR2 is FQNEAQ (reference sequence). Between the trimmed V and J ends, which lost 5 bases and 7 bases, there was a span of 18 bases. CDR3 length: 16 amino acids. The CDR3 DNA is TGTGCCAGCAGCGCGTCACAGGGTCGTGCGAATTCACCCCTCCACTTT. Residues: CASSASQGRANSPLHF.

The gene calls are TRBV5-1 and TRBJ1-1; 8 bases line up with TRBD1. The CDR3 contains 14 residues. CDR1 and CDR2 from the germline V gene are SGHRS and YFSETQ. After removal of 0 bases from V and 9 bases from J, the junction contained 7 bases not matched to a gene. The CDR3 DNA reads TGCGCCAGCAGCTTGGGACAGGGGTCGAACAAAGCTTTCTTT. It is translated as CASSLGQGSNKAFF.

This clone has more than one count but fewer than ten. In nucleotides, the CDR3 is TGTGCCATCGGGGATTCCTCAGATACGCAGTATTTT. It translates to CAIGDSSDTQYF. The chain combines TRBV10-3 with TRBJ2-3, with unresolved D. The CDR3 has 12 residues. Per the germline V gene, CDR1 is ENHRY and CDR2 is SYGVKD. Trimming took 8 bases from V and 4 from J, leaving 10 bases between them.

This clone has just a few counts. The chain uses TRBV5-4 and TRBJ1-5, with D unclear. This CDR3 is built from 13 residues. Germline-derived CDR1 and CDR2 are SGHNT and YYREEE (reference sequence). V shed 4 bases and J shed 0 bases, with 5 bases lying between them. The CDR3 region is CASSIDSNQPQHF. Written as DNA, the CDR3 is TGTGCCAGCAGCATCGATAGCAATCAGCCCCAGCATTTT.